Listed below are T cell receptor beta chains from one sample, sequenced in a study of tumor-infiltrating lymphocytes in primary liver carcinoma. Each CDR3 protein is one row after TCRdb ran MiXCR on the multiplex PCR reads. Found here are around 190,000 distinct CDR3 sequences, roughly 80% of them singletons; the top ten hold roughly 18%. Source material: tumor tissue from primary liver carcinoma. These receptors came from a man aged 35-49 years with primary liver carcinoma and hepatitis B virus infection. Each CDR3 is given with its conserved first and last residue. A D gene is named only where the DNA matches it firmly. Not every row has a clone size; where given, it reads once, few, many or a size class.

.	TRBV28	13	.	TRBJ1-1	CASSLNRVDEAFF	TGTGCTAGCAGTTTGAACAGGGTGGATGAAGCTTTCTTT
.	TRBV11-2	17	once	TRBJ2-3	CANSLDPPGGCTDTQYF	TGTGCCAACAGCTTAGATCCCCCTGGGGGCTGCACAGATACGCAGTATTTT
.	TRBV11-2	16	.	TRBJ1-5	CASSLGDTGWVQSQHF	TGTGCCAGCAGCTTAGGAGACACGGGTTGGGTTCAGTCCCAGCATTTT
TRBD2	TRBV9	15	.	TRBJ2-1	CANSGLAVPYNEQFF	TGTGCCAACAGCGGACTAGCTGTTCCCTACAATGAGCAGTTCTTC
.	TRBV29-1	13	.	TRBJ2-3	CSAHRGCTDTQYF	TGCAGCGCCCATCGGGGGTGCACAGATACGCAGTATTTT
.	TRBV10-2	11	.	TRBJ2-3	CASRHTDSQYF	TGCGCCAGCAGACACACAGATAGTCAGTATTTT
TRBD1	TRBV12-3/TRBV12-4	14	.	TRBJ2-5	CSSDQGQPQETQYF	TGTTCCAGCGATCAGGGACAGCCCCAAGAGACCCAGTACTTC
.	TRBV11-2	12	.	TRBJ2-7	CAISPGGYERYF	TGTGCTATCAGTCCCGGGGGCTACGAGCGGTACTTC
.	TRBV11-1	13	.	TRBJ2-7	CASRVMRSYEQYF	TGTGCCAGCAGGGTGATGCGATCCTACGAGCAATACTTC
.	TRBV30	15	.	TRBJ1-1	CAWLVQWGGGSEAFF	.
.	TRBV11-3	13	.	TRBJ1-5	CVSSLAHRDSQHF	TGTGTCAGCAGCTTAGCCCACAGAGATTCGCAGCATTTT
.	TRBV6-5	17	.	TRBJ2-7	CASSHSLTGKGGYEQYF	TGTGCCAGCAGTCACAGTCTAACGGGAAAAGGAGGTTACGAGCAATACTTC
.	TRBV10-3	15	.	TRBJ2-1	CAIGRDTSSYNEQFF	TGTGCAATCGGGAGAGATACAAGCTCCTACAATGAGCAGTTCTTC
TRBD1	TRBV20-1	15	few	TRBJ1-5	CSAIRTGGLNQSQHF	TGCAGTGCTATCCGGACAGGGGGTCTTAATCAGTCCCAGCATTTT
.	TRBV12-3/TRBV12-4	13	.	TRBJ2-1	CASSIGRDNEQFF	TGTGCCAGCAGTATTGGCAGAGACAATGAACAGTTCTTC
TRBD1	TRBV29-1	12	few	TRBJ1-4	CSVGQQNEKLFF	TGCAGTGTGGGACAGCAAAATGAAAAACTGTTTTTT
.	TRBV29-1	15	.	TRBJ1-1	CSTVVVGALNTEAFF	TGCAGCACCGTTGTTGTGGGGGCCTTGAACACTGAAGCTTTCTTT
.	TRBV4-2	13	.	TRBJ2-3	CTSSQGPTDTQHF	TGTACCAGCAGCCAAGGCCCCACAGATACGCAGCACTTT
TRBD1	TRBV10-3	14	.	TRBJ1-1	CANSAPDRRTEAFF	TGTGCCAACAGTGCTCCGGACAGGCGTACTGAAGCTTTCTTT
TRBD1	TRBV6-6	17	.	TRBJ2-2	CASGNSGQGAGTGELFF	TGTGCCAGCGGTAACTCGGGACAGGGGGCGGGGACCGGGGAGCTGTTTTTT
.	TRBV12-3/TRBV12-4	15	.	TRBJ2-7	CASSVVGHGTYEQYF	TGTGCCAGCAGTGTCGTGGGACATGGGACCTACGAGCAGTACTTC
TRBD2	TRBV30	14	.	TRBJ2-1	CARTPGLAGGEQFF	TGTGCCCGAACCCCAGGACTAGCGGGAGGTGAGCAGTTCTTC
.	TRBV29-1	13	.	TRBJ2-1	CSVEGPANHERYF	TGCAGCGTTGAGGGGCCAGCGAACCATGAGCGGTACTTC
.	TRBV10-3	14	.	TRBJ1-5	CAICGRGANKPQHF	TGTGCCATCTGTGGGCGGGGAGCGAATAAGCCCCAGCATTTT
TRBD2	TRBV7-9	12	.	TRBJ2-7	CASSWAGDEQNF	TGTGCCAGCAGCTGGGCGGGGGACGAACAGAACTTC
TRBD1	TRBV28	14	once	TRBJ2-7	CAARQGAAKYEQYF	TGTGCCGCACGACAGGGAGCGGCAAAGTACGAGCAGTACTTC
.	TRBV5-1	14	.	TRBJ2-3	CASSLGHNADMQYF	TGCGCCAGCAGCTTGGGACACAACGCAGATATGCAGTATTTT
TRBD1	TRBV6-1	18	.	TRBJ2-7	CASSEDSNRGMGSYEQYF	TGTGCCAGCAGTGAAGATTCGAACAGGGGTATGGGCTCCTACGAGCAGTACTTC
.	TRBV29-1	15	.	TRBJ1-1	CSLGGGWGMTTVAFF	TGCAGCCTTGGTGGAGGATGGGGTATGACCACTGTAGCTTTCTTT
TRBD1	TRBV5-4	15	.	TRBJ1-1	CVGSLRQGGDTEAFF	TGTGTCGGCAGCTTGCGACAGGGCGGGGACACTGAAGCTTTCTTT
.	TRBV11-2	15	.	TRBJ2-1	CASSFGGPLYNEQFF	TGTGCCAGCAGCTTTGGCGGGCCACTCTACAATGAACAGTTCTTC
TRBD2	TRBV11-2	17	.	TRBJ2-3	CAGSLDPGETSTDRQYF	TGTGCCGGCAGTTTAGATCCGGGGGAGACTAGCACAGATAGGCAGTATTTT